This TCR beta chain was profiled in a study of T cell responses to AZD1222 COVID-19 vaccine. The study's findings and limits: The study found Spike-specific TCR breadth and depth rose after two AZD1222 doses.

The CDR3 covers 15 residues. CDR1 is SGDLS, CDR2 YYNGEE, per germline. V was pared by 4 bases and J by 6 bases, with 17 bases between. Generated by immunoSEQ multiplex PCR, the TCRdb table keeps only in-frame clones and is missing some. This table holds over 100,000 clones, around 90% found once. Comments on this clone: Antigen specificity is unknown.

The chain combines TRBV9 with TRBJ2-1; maybe TRBD1 (5 bases). This sequence was found in an adult who received the AZD1222 COVID-19 vaccine. The sample was peripheral blood, taken 28 days after the second AZD1222 dose. CDR3 nucleotide sequence: TGTGCCAGCAGCTTCTCGACAGATTTGCGCAATGAGCAGTTCTTC. It codes for CASSFSTDLRNEQFF.